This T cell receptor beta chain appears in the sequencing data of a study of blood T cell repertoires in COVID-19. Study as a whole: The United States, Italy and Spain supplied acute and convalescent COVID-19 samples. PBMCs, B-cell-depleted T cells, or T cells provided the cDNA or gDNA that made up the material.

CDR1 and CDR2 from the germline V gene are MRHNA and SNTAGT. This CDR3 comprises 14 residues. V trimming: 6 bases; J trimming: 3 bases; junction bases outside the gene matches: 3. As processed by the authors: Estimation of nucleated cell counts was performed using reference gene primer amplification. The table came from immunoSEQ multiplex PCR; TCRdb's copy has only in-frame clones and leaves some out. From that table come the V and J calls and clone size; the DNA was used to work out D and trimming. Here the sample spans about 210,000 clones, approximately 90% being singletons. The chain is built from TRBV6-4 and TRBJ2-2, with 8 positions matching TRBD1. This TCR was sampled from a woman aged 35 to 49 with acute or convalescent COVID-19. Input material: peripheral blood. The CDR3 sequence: CASSNRGDTGELFF. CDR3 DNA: TGTGCCAGCAGCAACAGGGGGGACACCGGGGAGCTGTTTTTT.